Shown below are 5 T cell receptor beta chains from a single sample sequenced in a study of monozygotic twins with inflammatory bowel disease. Using the 5' RACE reads, TCRdb records one entry per CDR3 protein without DNA. The listing records under 200,000 distinct CDR3 sequences. Material for sequencing was blood. The receptors come from a human donor with ulcerative colitis or Crohn's disease, or a healthy co-twin of an affected twin (not recorded which).

The V gene is TRBV11-2, the J gene TRBJ2-1; TCRdb picks TRBD2, but there is no DNA to check that call. This CDR3 is built from 14 residues. The V gene's germline CDR1 is SGHAT and CDR2 FQNNGV. CDR3 residues: CASSLAVADNEQFF. The full variable domain, rest sourced from reference TRBV11-2 and TRBJ2-1, is EAGVAQSPRYKIIEKRQSVAFWCNPISGHATLYWYQQILGQGPKLLIQFQNNGVVDDSQLPKDRFSAERLKGVDSTLKIQPAKLEDSAVYLCASSLAVADNEQFFGPGTRLTVL.

The chain employs TRBV5-5 and TRBJ2-5. CDR1 SGHKS and CDR2 YYEKEE come from the germline V gene (reference sequence). The CDR3 runs to 15 residues. This chain's CDR3 is CASSSGQLAQETQYF.

The CDR3 is CASTLDGVANEKLFF. This chain joins TRBV5-1 and TRBJ1-4. CDR1 and CDR2 from the germline V gene are SGHRS and YFSETQ. The length of the CDR3 is 15 residues.

V gene TRBV7-8 combines with J gene TRBJ2-2; as DNA is missing, the TRBD2 call by TCRdb cannot be tested. The V gene's germline CDR1 is SGHVS and CDR2 FQNEAQ. The CDR3 runs 17 residues. CDR3 sequence reads: CASSLAEGGLNTGELFF.

The chain links TRBV6-1 to TRBJ1-6. CDR3 size: 13 residues. Germline values: CDR1 MNHNS, CDR2 SASEGT. The CDR3 sequence is CASSGGENSPLHF.